This record looks at one TCR beta chain sequence and its context. Its antigen is as yet unknown. This record belongs to a study of T cell responses to AZD1222 COVID-19 vaccine. As for the study in general: Some second doses came at about 4 weeks and others at about 12 weeks; these were pooled. Study-level findings and limits: Donors, mostly white British, included more females; clonal diversity was possibly underestimated. Nearly half of spike-specific TCRs reportedly target variant regions that are unmutated in the B.1.351 and B.1.1.7 variants. Baseline seropositives among AZD1222 recipients totaled only five or six.

TCRdb keeps only in-frame clones here, not all; method: immunoSEQ multiplex PCR. This table holds over 85,000 clones, around 82% found once. The CDR3 contains 17 residues. CDR1 is KGHDR and CDR2 is SFDVKD in the germline V gene. The junction had 6 bases not matched to a gene; V was cut back by 0 bases and J by 1 base. The sequenced sample was peripheral blood, obtained on day 0 of AZD1222 vaccination. This chain links TRBV24-1 with TRBJ2-3, with 7 bases that match TRBD1. The origin of this receptor is an adult in good health. The CDR3, as DNA: TGTGCCACCAGTGATTTGATATTTCAGGGGGGCACAGATACGCAGTATTTT. Its translation: CATSDLIFQGGTDTQYF.